One sample yielded the 22 T cell receptor beta chains listed below, sequenced in a study of tumor-infiltrating lymphocytes in primary liver carcinoma. Extraction of RNA together with DNA used roughly 18-32 mg of unsorted bulk tissue. TCR beta cDNA was prepared out of 450 to 500 ng total RNA by means of a constant-region primer. TCR beta libraries came from three nested multiplex PCR rounds using slightly modified ARM-PCR. Rounds one and two of PCR, each of 10 cycles, were primed with TRBV1-TRBV30 forward primers and a C-beta reverse primer. MiXCR was run by TCRdb on the multiplex PCR reads, yielding one entry per CDR3 protein. This table has over 75,000 distinct CDR3 sequences, 65% to 70% appearing once. The source material was tumor-adjacent normal liver tissue. Receptors were obtained from a man aged 40-50 years with primary liver carcinoma and hepatitis B virus infection.

Points on this clonotype: An end of the junction does not agree with germline; a read error may underlie this. The J gene is TRBJ2-7, the V gene TRBV6-5, with a weak D call TRBD1 (5 bases). CDR3 size: 16 residues. CDR1 and CDR2 (germline): MNHEY, SVGAGI. CDR3 sequence (DNA): TGTGCCGGCAGTTACTCGATGGTCAGGGCGACCTACGAGGAGTACTTC. Its translation: CAGSYSMVRATYEEYF.

This clonotype has only a few counts. A much larger clone differs from this one at a single base, so this may be a read error. The chain combines TRBV5-4 with TRBJ2-1; 10 positions match TRBD2. The V gene's germline CDR1 is SGHNT and CDR2 YYREEE (reference sequence). The CDR3 extends over 15 amino acids. The CDR3 DNA reads TGTGCCGGCAGCTTGAGAGCGGGAGGGCGGAATGAGCAGTTCTTC. Residues: CAGSLRAGGRNEQFF.

By share of the sample, this clonotype is medium-sized. The chain uses TRBV11-2 and TRBJ2-1; 14 bases are a match to TRBD2. Per germline, CDR1 SGHAT and CDR2 FQNNGV. Trimming removed 4 bases from V and 4 bases from J; junction bases left unmatched: 3. The CDR3 has 16 residues. The CDR3 coding sequence is TGTGCCAGCAGCTCGGGACTAGCGGGAGAATACAATGAGCAGTTCTTC. Translated: CASSSGLAGEYNEQFF.

On this clonotype itself: It may be a read error: a sequence one base away is much more abundant. The chain carries TRBV10-3 and TRBJ2-5, with 7 bases identical to TRBD1. CDR1 is ENHRY, CDR2 SYGVKD, per germline. The J segment lost 5 bases and the V segment lost 4 bases, leaving 7 bases of the junction unmatched. The CDR3 has 14 amino acids. For the CDR3, the DNA is TGTGCCATCAGTGTCGGACAGGCCGCGGAGACCCAGTACTTC. Amino acids: CAISVGQAAETQYF.

J is TRBJ2-3 and V is TRBV11-2; TRBD2 aligns across 8 bases. Trimming at V came to 2 bases and at J to 14 bases, leaving 18 bases not matched to a gene. Germline V gives CDR1 SGHAT, CDR2 FQNNGV. CDR3 length: 16 amino acids. This chain's CDR3 is CASSLKSGRLTDMRYF. The CDR3 DNA follows: TGTGCCAGCAGCTTAAAAAGCGGGAGATTAACAGATATGCGGTATTTT.

As concerns this clonotype: Sequence at one end of the junction differs from germline and may be a read error. The rearrangement uses TRBV6-1 and TRBJ2-1; D uncertain. The CDR3 extends over 12 amino acids. Germline-derived CDR1 and CDR2 are MNHNS and SASEGT. DNA for the CDR3: TGTGCCAACAGTGAGTCCTACAACGAGCAGTTCTTC. It specifies CANSESYNEQFF.

Only one count was recorded for this clonotype. Here the CDR3 omits its conserved ending phenylalanine or tryptophan, so a read error is the likely source. No DNA is shown, since the ends of the CDR3 on it are uncertain; the CDR3 is the one TCRdb lists. The V and J genes are TRBV11-2 and TRBJ2-7; the table's TRBD1 call for D was not verified on the DNA. A total of 15 residues make up the CDR3, ends included. Germline CDR1 is SGHAT and CDR2 is FQNNGV. Here the CDR3 reads CASSLDRGQRYERYL.

The J gene is TRBJ2-3, the V gene TRBV4-1, with D possibly being TRBD2 (5 bases). Deletions cut 5 bases from V and 3 bases from J, with 12 bases between. This CDR3 spans 14 amino acids. Per germline, CDR1 MGHRA and CDR2 YSYEKL. CDR3 bases: TGCGCCAGCAGCGGTGGGAGAGAGACAGATACGCAGTATTTT. This codes for CASSGGRETDTQYF.

This clonotype came up many times. The chain is built from TRBV6-1 and TRBJ2-2; D possibly corresponds to TRBD1 (6 bases). Trimming removed 4 bases from V and 5 bases from J, with 8 bases in between. This CDR3 spans 13 amino acids. The germline V gene has CDR1 MNHNS and CDR2 SASEGT. In nucleotides, the CDR3 is TGTGCCAGCAGTGCTACAGGGACCGGGGAGCTGTTTTTT. It yields the protein CASSATGTGELFF.

Remarks on this clonotype: One end of the junction does not line up with germline, which may come from a read error. This chain uses TRBV14 with TRBJ2-5; the D is unclear. The germline gives CDR1 SGHDN, CDR2 FVKESK. The CDR3 sequence is 12 residues long. As DNA, the CDR3 is TGTACCAGCAGCCAAGTTCGGGAGACCCAGTACTTC. Protein product: CTSSQVRETQYF.

There are a few counts of this clonotype. A single base separates this from a much larger clone, so it may be a read error. The chain employs TRBV12-3 or TRBV12-4 and TRBJ1-2, with 9 bases fitting TRBD1. This CDR3 comprises 13 residues. CDR3 in DNA: TGTGCCAGCAGCAGGGACAGGGTTGACGGCTACGCCTTC. Amino acids: CASSRDRVDGYAF.

With regard to this clonotype: Relative to the germline gene, one junction end is altered; a read error may explain this. This chain connects TRBV12-3 or TRBV12-4 to TRBJ1-2; possibly TRBD1 for D (6 bases). The CDR3 spans 17 residues. The CDR3 nucleotides are TGTGCCAGCGCCACCATACGGGGGCAGGGACTTCTTTATGACTACACCTTC. This gives the protein CASATIRGQGLLYDYTF.

On this clonotype: A much more abundant neighbour one base away suggests this may be a read error. V usage is TRBV12-3 or TRBV12-4 and J usage is TRBJ1-1; no definite D call. The CDR3 extends over 13 amino acids. The ends were cut back, 9 bases at V and 5 bases at J, with 16 bases in the middle. The CDR3: CARSPNILTEAFF. CDR3 DNA: TGTGCCAGGAGCCCCAACATCTTGACTGAAGCTTTCTTT.

The chain is built from TRBV12-3 or TRBV12-4 and TRBJ1-2, with 8 bases identical to TRBD1. V was pared by 10 bases and J by 6 bases, with 10 bases of the junction left unmatched. The CDR3 spans 13 residues. CDR3 coding DNA: TGTGCCATCAACTCCGGGACAGGTAATGGCTACACCTTC. It specifies CAINSGTGNGYTF.

This clonotype came up many times. This chain connects TRBV12-3 or TRBV12-4 to TRBJ2-1; 14 positions agree with TRBD2. Losses at the gene ends were 6 bases for V and 6 bases for J; bases not matched to a gene: 7. The CDR3 is 16 residues long. CDR3: CASSPFGLAGGNEQFF. The CDR3 DNA sequence: TGTGCCAGCAGCCCCTTCGGACTAGCGGGGGGCAATGAGCAGTTCTTC.

Of note for this clonotype: At one boundary the junction diverges from the germline segment, which might be a read error. J is TRBJ2-1 and V is TRBV11-1, with TRBD2 matching 10 bases. Germline CDR1 SGHAT, CDR2 FQDESV (reference sequence). CDR3 length: 17 residues. In DNA form, the CDR3 reads TGTGCCAGCAGCCTGGGGCTAGCGGGAGAAGTTGACCATGAGGAGTTCTTC. It translates to CASSLGLAGEVDHEEFF. Filled out from reference TRBV11-1 and TRBJ2-1, the complete variable domain reads EAEVAQSPRYKITEKSQAVAFWCDPISGHATLYWYRQILGQGPELLVQFQDESVVDDSQLPKDRFSAERLKGVDSTLKIQPAELGDSAMYLCASSLGLAGEVDHEEFFGPGTRLTVL.

This clonotype was counted ten times or more. The chain uses TRBV12-3 or TRBV12-4 and TRBJ2-1, with 8 nucleotides matching TRBD1. J was trimmed by 11 bases and V by 6 bases; bases with no gene match: 15. The length of the CDR3 is 15 residues. CDR3 coding DNA: TGTGCCAGCAGCCCTGGGACAGGTGTAGGGGGTAAGCAGTTCTTC. Translation: CASSPGTGVGGKQFF.

Many counts were recorded for this clonotype. This chain links TRBV10-3 with TRBJ1-1; tentatively, D is TRBD1 (6 bases). CDR3 length equals 15 residues. V gave up 2 bases and J gave up 2 bases, with 12 bases separating them. CDR1 and CDR2 (germline): ENHRY, SYGVKD. CDR3 DNA: TGTGCCATCAGTGAGCCCACCAGGGGTAACACTGAAGCTTTCTTT. It is translated as CAISEPTRGNTEAFF.

This clonotype has a count of ten or more. The chain links TRBV6-5 to TRBJ2-5; tentatively, D is TRBD2 (5 bases). Germline V gene sequence: CDR1 MNHEY, CDR2 SVGAGI. V lost 0 bases and J lost 5, with 16 bases in between. The CDR3 consists of 16 residues. The CDR3 DNA reads as TGTGCCAGCAGTTACTCTGGAGGTGGTCCTGGCGAGACCCAGTACTTC. It specifies CASSYSGGGPGETQYF.

The J gene is TRBJ1-3, the V gene TRBV4-3; 7 nucleotides align to TRBD1. There are 13 residues in the CDR3. Germline CDR1 and CDR2: LGHNA and YSLEER. J gave up 4 bases and V 3 bases, and 0 bases lay outside the gene matches. CDR3 amino acids: CASSQDRGNTIYF. Here the CDR3 DNA reads TGCGCCAGCAGCCAGGACAGGGGAAACACCATATATTTT.

This clonotype was seen a handful of times. DNA for the CDR3: TGTGCCAGCAGCCTGGGACTAGCGGGAGCGGAAGATACGCAGTATTTT. Amino acids: CASSLGLAGAEDTQYF. The chain carries TRBV5-6 and TRBJ2-3, with 14 bases lining up with TRBD2. The CDR3 contains 16 residues. V shed 4 bases, J shed 5 bases, and the junction held 6 bases outside the gene matches. In germline, CDR1 is SGHDT, CDR2 YYEEEE.

As for this clonotype: One end of the junction is discordant with germline, which a read error may explain. V is TRBV11-3 and J is TRBJ2-1; 8 bases line up with TRBD2. Per the germline V gene, CDR1 is SGHNT and CDR2 is YENEEA. This CDR3 has 15 amino acids. CDR3 coding DNA: TGTACCAGCAGCGCCGGGACTAGAGAGATTAATGAGCAGTTCTTC. This codes for CTSSAGTREINEQFF.